What follows are 22 T cell receptor beta chains derived from one specimen sequenced in a study of blood T cell repertoires in COVID-19 (TCRdb year 2020). Libraries were constructed by the immunoSEQ multiplex PCR assay. TCRdb holds this immuneACCESS table with in-frame rearrangements only. Some clones are missing; in checked studies, unresolved V genes explain under half, and the rest has no known cause. Here the sample has more than 350,000 clones; 80% to 90% occur a single time. About 2.9% of the sample lies in the top ten. The sample taken for sequencing was peripheral blood. The receptors come from a woman between 25 and 40 years old with COVID-19, enrolled during active disease.

The chain combines TRBV4-1 with TRBJ2-5; possible D gene TRBD1, 5 bases. V shed 2 bases and J shed 0 bases, with 10 bases lying between them. This CDR3 is 15 amino acids long. Germline values: CDR1 MGHRA, CDR2 YSYEKL. CDR3 bases: TGCGCCAGCAGCCAACAACGGACAAACCAAGAGACCCAGTACTTC. Encoded protein: CASSQQRTNQETQYF.

The chain employs TRBV7-9 and TRBJ2-7; 11 nucleotides line up with TRBD2. Germline assignment: CDR1 SEHNR and CDR2 FQNEAQ (reference sequence). This CDR3 region has 15 residues. With 5 bases clipped from V and 2 bases from J, the junction kept 5 bases outside the gene matches. Here the CDR3 reads CASSGLTSGTYEQYV. CDR3 DNA sequence: TGTGCCAGCAGCGGACTGACTAGCGGGACCTACGAGCAGTACGTC.

This clone was observed a single time. The chain carries TRBV11-2 and TRBJ2-2; D unclear. The CDR3 has 13 amino acids. V was clipped by 4 bases and J by 4 bases, with 7 bases between them. Germline CDR1 SGHAT, CDR2 FQNNGV. The DNA for the CDR3 is TGTGCCAGCAGCTCACAGTCCACCGGGGAGCTGTTTTTT. Its translation: CASSSQSTGELFF.

V usage is TRBV9 and J usage is TRBJ1-2; D gene unclear. In germline, CDR1 is SGDLS, CDR2 YYNGEE. The CDR3 is made up of 13 amino acids. V was trimmed by 0 bases and J by 8 bases, leaving 11 bases between them. The CDR3 region has the DNA TGTGCCAGCAGCGTAGTCGAGACTGGGGGCTACACCTTC. Protein sequence: CASSVVETGGYTF. Full variable domain (missing parts from reference TRBV9 and TRBJ1-2): DSGVTQTPKHLITATGQRVTLRCSPRSGDLSVYWYQQSLDQGLQFLIQYYNGEERAKGNILERFSAQQFPDLHSELNLSSLELGDSALYFCASSVVETGGYTFGSGTRLTVV.

This sequence joins TRBV9 and TRBJ1-2; D gene uncertain. Trimming removed 1 base at V and 0 bases at J, with 10 bases between. Germline loops: CDR1 SGDLS, CDR2 YYNGEE. This CDR3 has 15 residues. CDR3 sequence (DNA): TGTGCCAGCAGCGTATCCGGGGTAGCTAACTATGGCTACACCTTC. This codes for CASSVSGVANYGYTF.

J is TRBJ1-2 and V is TRBV5-5; D is unclear. The CDR3 loop spans 17 amino acids. Germline loops: CDR1 SGHKS, CDR2 YYEKEE (reference sequence). The V end lost 0 bases, the J end lost 8 bases, and 23 bases lay between the germline ends. The CDR3 sequence: CASSLVSPTQAVRGYTF. The CDR3, as DNA: TGTGCCAGCAGCTTGGTTAGCCCGACGCAAGCAGTCCGAGGCTACACCTTC.

V and J are TRBV19 and TRBJ1-4; D gene uncertain. V lost 2 bases and J lost 7, with 17 bases in between. CDR1 is LNHDA and CDR2 is SQIVND in the germline V gene (reference sequence). The CDR3 has 16 residues. As DNA, the CDR3 is TGTGCCAGTAGTATATGGCAATCGCCCGGCGGTGAAAAACTGTTTTTT. This sequence encodes CASSIWQSPGGEKLFF.

The chain links TRBV27 to TRBJ2-1; perhaps TRBD2 as D (6 bases). Trimming took 3 bases from V and 7 from J, leaving 16 bases between them. Germline loops: CDR1 MNHEY, CDR2 SMNVEV (reference sequence). The CDR3 contains 15 residues. CDR3 DNA: TGTGCCAGCAGTTTTCGGGCTAGCGCAACGAATGAGCAGTTCTTC. Amino acids: CASSFRASATNEQFF.

This clone was seen only a few times. V gene TRBV12-3 or TRBV12-4 combines with J gene TRBJ1-5, with a tentative D call TRBD1 (5 bases). V gave up 6 bases and J gave up 6 bases, with 12 bases separating them. CDR3 length: 13 amino acids. CDR3 region: CASSPTRGQPQHF. The CDR3 DNA is TGTGCCAGCAGCCCGACAAGGGGTCAGCCCCAGCATTTT.

The V call is TRBV11-2, the J call TRBJ1-3, with D possibly being TRBD1 (6 bases). Trimming pared 2 bases from V and 0 bases from J, leaving 8 bases between. The CDR3 sequence is 15 residues long. Per germline, CDR1 SGHAT and CDR2 FQNNGV. CDR3 sequence: CASSLSQGSGNTIYF. CDR3 nucleotides: TGTGCCAGCAGCTTATCACAGGGCTCTGGAAACACCATATATTTT.

CDR3 DNA: TGTGCCAGCAGTTTCTCAGGGGATGAGCAGTTCTTC. Translating it yields CASSFSGDEQFF. The chain couples TRBV9 to TRBJ2-1, with D possibly matching TRBD1 (6 bases). The CDR3 has 12 amino acids. V dropped 5 bases and J dropped 8 bases, with 11 bases sitting between them. Germline CDR1 reads SGDLS; CDR2 reads YYNGEE.

The genes are TRBV9 and TRBJ2-2, with 9 nucleotides matching TRBD2. J gave up 4 bases and V 0 bases, and 1 base lay outside the gene matches. The CDR3 is made up of 15 amino acids. The V gene's germline CDR1 is SGDLS and CDR2 YYNGEE. For the CDR3, the DNA is TGTGCCAGCAGCGTAGTAGCGGGAGCCACCGGGGAGCTGTTTTTT. This encodes CASSVVAGATGELFF.

This chain links TRBV27 with TRBJ2-1; a possible D gene is TRBD1 (5 bases). The CDR3 is made up of 14 amino acids. Germline CDR1 and CDR2: MNHEY and SMNVEV (reference sequence). The germline V and J ends were trimmed by 5 bases and 3 bases, with 11 bases remaining between them. The CDR3 region is CASSPQRGYNEQFF. The CDR3 nucleotides are TGTGCCAGCAGTCCACAAAGGGGCTACAATGAGCAGTTCTTC.

This CDR3 reads CASSDRQGSTDTQYF. CDR3 bases: TGTGCCAGCAGTGACAGGCAGGGGAGCACAGATACGCAGTATTTT. V usage is TRBV6-4 and J usage is TRBJ2-3; a possible D gene is TRBD1 (6 bases). CDR1 is MRHNA, CDR2 SNTAGT, per germline. Trimming removed 2 bases at V and 0 bases at J, with 9 bases between. The length of the CDR3 is 15 residues.

This clone has more than one count but fewer than ten. Additional DNA sequences in this sample encode the identical CDR3. CDR3 bases: TGCGCCAGCAGCCTGGGACAGGGACATCAGCCCCAGCATTTT. This encodes CASSLGQGHQPQHF. This rearrangement joins TRBV5-1 to TRBJ1-5, with 9 nucleotides matching TRBD1. Trimming at V came to 4 bases and at J to 5 bases, leaving 4 bases not matched to a gene. Germline CDR1 reads SGHRS; CDR2 reads YFSETQ. The CDR3 covers 14 residues.

Only a few counts were recorded for this clone. The rearrangement joins TRBV29-1 to TRBJ2-1; D possibly corresponds to TRBD2 (5 bases). V was shortened by 3 bases and J by 4 bases, with 13 bases between the two germline ends. Per the germline V gene, CDR1 is SQVTM and CDR2 is ANQGSEA. The CDR3 covers 14 residues. The chain's CDR3 is CSVDSGNSYNEQFF. DNA for the CDR3: TGCAGCGTTGATTCCGGGAATTCTTACAATGAGCAGTTCTTC.

This clone appeared a single time. This rearrangement joins TRBV24-1 to TRBJ1-2, with D unclear. V was cut by 1 base and J by 10 bases, with 9 bases left in between. Per germline, CDR1 KGHDR and CDR2 SFDVKD. The length of the CDR3 is 12 residues. The CDR3 DNA is TGTGCCACCAGTGATTTAAACAGCCTCTACACCTTC. Translated, it gives CATSDLNSLYTF.

The chain carries TRBV12-3 or TRBV12-4 and TRBJ2-7, with a weak D call TRBD1 (6 bases). The V end was cut by 4 bases, the J end by 7 bases, with 14 bases between. This CDR3 contains 13 residues. As DNA, the CDR3 is TGTGCCAGCAGTTGGGGGACAATGGGAGAGCAGTACGTC. Translated: CASSWGTMGEQYV.

The gene calls are TRBV14 and TRBJ2-5; tentative D call: TRBD1 (5 bases). The CDR3 length is 15 residues. Germline loops: CDR1 SGHDN, CDR2 FVKESK. V lost 4 bases to trimming and J lost 0 bases, with 12 bases between them. The CDR3 region is CASSPGPGYQETQYF. The CDR3 region has the DNA TGTGCCAGCAGCCCGGGTCCAGGGTACCAAGAGACCCAGTACTTC.

The chain joins TRBV7-2 to TRBJ2-1; a possible D gene is TRBD2 (5 bases). Germline CDR1 reads SGHTA; CDR2 reads FQGNSA. V lost 5 bases, J lost 8 bases, and 13 bases lay in between. The CDR3 spans 13 residues. The CDR3 protein is CASSPTRMDEQFF. The CDR3 DNA reads TGTGCCAGCAGCCCCACTAGGATGGATGAGCAGTTCTTC.

The rearrangement joins TRBV5-1 to TRBJ2-4; perhaps TRBD1 as D (5 bases). The CDR3 contains 14 residues. The V gene's germline CDR1 is SGHRS and CDR2 YFSETQ. Trimming shortened V by 5 bases and J by 11 bases, and 20 bases separated the two germline ends. The CDR3 here is CASRGMDTANVQYF. CDR3 bases: TGCGCCAGCAGGGGTATGGACACTGCAAATGTTCAGTACTTC.

The V call is TRBV28, the J call TRBJ2-7; 12 bases fit TRBD1. The junction had 4 bases not matched to a gene; V was cut back by 5 bases and J by 2 bases. The CDR3 runs 15 residues. Per germline, CDR1 MDHEN and CDR2 SYDVKM. The CDR3 is CASSVGTGGPYEQYV. CDR3 nucleotides: TGTGCCAGCAGTGTCGGGACAGGGGGCCCCTACGAGCAGTACGTC.